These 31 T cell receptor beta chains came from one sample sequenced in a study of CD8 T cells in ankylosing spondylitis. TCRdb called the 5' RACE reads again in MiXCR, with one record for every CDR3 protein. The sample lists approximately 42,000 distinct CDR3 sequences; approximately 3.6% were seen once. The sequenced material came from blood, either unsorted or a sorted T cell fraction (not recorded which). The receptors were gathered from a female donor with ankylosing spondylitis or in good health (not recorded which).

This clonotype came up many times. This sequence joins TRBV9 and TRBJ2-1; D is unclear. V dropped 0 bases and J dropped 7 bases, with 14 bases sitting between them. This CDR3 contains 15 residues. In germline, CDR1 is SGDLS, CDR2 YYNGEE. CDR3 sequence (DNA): TGTGCCAGCAGCGTAGGGGTGGGGTTAGTGAATGAGCAGTTCTTC. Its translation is CASSVGVGLVNEQFF.

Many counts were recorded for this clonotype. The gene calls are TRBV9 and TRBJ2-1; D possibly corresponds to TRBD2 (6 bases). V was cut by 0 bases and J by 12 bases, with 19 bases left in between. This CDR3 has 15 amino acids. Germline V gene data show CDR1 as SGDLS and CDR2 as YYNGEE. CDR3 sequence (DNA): TGTGCCAGCAGCGTAGGGGGCGGGGTCGACAGTTTGCAGTTCTTC. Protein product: CASSVGGGVDSLQFF.

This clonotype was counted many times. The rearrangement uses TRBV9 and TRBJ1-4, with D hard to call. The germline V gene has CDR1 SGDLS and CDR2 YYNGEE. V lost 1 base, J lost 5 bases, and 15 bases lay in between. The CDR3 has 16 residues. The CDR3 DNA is TGTGCCAGCAGCGTATTTGAGGGCAGAGCGAATGAAAAACTGTTTTTT. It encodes CASSVFEGRANEKLFF.

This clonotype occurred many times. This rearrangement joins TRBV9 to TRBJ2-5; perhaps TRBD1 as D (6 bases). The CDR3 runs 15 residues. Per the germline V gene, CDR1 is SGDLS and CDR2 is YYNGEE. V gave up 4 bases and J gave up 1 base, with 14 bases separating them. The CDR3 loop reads CASSFRDTAQETQYF. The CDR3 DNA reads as TGTGCCAGCAGCTTCCGGGACACAGCCCAAGAGACCCAGTACTTC. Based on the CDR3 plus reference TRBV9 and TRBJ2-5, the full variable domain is DSGVTQTPKHLITATGQRVTLRCSPRSGDLSVYWYQQSLDQGLQFLIQYYNGEERAKGNILERFSAQQFPDLHSELNLSSLELGDSALYFCASSFRDTAQETQYFGPGTRLLVL.

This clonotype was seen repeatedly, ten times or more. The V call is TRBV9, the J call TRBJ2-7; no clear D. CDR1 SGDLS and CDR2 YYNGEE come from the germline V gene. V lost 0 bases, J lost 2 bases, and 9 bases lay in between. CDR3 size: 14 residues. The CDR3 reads CASSVGLHPYEQYF. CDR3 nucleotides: TGTGCCAGCAGCGTAGGCCTACACCCCTACGAGCAGTACTTC. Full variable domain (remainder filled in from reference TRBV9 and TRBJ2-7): DSGVTQTPKHLITATGQRVTLRCSPRSGDLSVYWYQQSLDQGLQFLIQYYNGEERAKGNILERFSAQQFPDLHSELNLSSLELGDSALYFCASSVGLHPYEQYFGPGTRLTVT.

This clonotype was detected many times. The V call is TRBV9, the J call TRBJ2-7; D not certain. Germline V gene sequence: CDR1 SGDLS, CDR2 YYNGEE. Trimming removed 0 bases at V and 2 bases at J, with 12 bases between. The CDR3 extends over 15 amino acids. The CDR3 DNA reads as TGTGCCAGCAGCGTAGATCCGGACCGCACCTACGAGCAGTACTTC. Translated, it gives CASSVDPDRTYEQYF.

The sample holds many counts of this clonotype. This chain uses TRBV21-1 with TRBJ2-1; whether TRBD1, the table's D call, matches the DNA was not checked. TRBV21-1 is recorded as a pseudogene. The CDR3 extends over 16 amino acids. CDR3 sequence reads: CASSRRAGASPNEQFF. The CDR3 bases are TGTGCCAGCAGCAGAAGGGCAGGGGCCTCCCCCAATGAGCAGTTCTTC.

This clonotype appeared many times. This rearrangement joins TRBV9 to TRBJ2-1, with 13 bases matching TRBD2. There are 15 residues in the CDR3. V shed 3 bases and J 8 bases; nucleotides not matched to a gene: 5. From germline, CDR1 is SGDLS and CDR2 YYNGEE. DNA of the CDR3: TGTGCCAGCAGCGCACTAGCGGGGGGGCCGGATGAGCAGTTCTTC. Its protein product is CASSALAGGPDEQFF.

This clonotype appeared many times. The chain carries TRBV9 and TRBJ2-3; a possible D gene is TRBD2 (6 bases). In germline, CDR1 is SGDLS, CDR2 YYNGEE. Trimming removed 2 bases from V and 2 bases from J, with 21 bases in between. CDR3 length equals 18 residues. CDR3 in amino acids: CASSVLEGSGRSTDTQYF. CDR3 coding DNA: TGTGCCAGCAGCGTTTTGGAAGGGTCTGGGAGGTCCACAGATACGCAGTATTTT.

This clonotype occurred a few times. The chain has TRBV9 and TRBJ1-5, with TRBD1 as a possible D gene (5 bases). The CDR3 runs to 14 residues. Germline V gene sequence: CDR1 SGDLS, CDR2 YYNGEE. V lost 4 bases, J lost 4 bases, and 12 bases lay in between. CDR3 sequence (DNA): TGTGCCAGCAGCTTGGGGACGGTGAATCAGCCCCAGCATTTT. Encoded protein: CASSLGTVNQPQHF.

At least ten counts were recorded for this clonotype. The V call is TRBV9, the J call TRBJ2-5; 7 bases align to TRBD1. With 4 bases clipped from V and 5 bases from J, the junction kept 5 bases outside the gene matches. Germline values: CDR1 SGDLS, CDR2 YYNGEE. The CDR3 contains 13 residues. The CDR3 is CASSSTGTETQYF. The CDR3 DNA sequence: TGTGCCAGCAGCTCGACAGGGACCGAGACCCAGTACTTC.

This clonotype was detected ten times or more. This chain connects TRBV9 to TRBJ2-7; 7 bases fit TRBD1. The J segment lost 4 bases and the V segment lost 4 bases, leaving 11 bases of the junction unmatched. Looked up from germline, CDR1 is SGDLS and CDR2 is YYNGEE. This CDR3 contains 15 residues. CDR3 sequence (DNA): TGTGCCAGCAGCCCCAGACAGGGCTCGAGATACGAGCAGTACTTC. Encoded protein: CASSPRQGSRYEQYF.

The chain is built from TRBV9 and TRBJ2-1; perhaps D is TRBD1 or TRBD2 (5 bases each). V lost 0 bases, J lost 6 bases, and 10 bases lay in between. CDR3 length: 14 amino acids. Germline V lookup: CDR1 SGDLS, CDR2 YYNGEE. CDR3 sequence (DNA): TGTGCCAGCAGCGTAGGGGGGACCGCCAATGAGCAGTTCTTC. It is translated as CASSVGGTANEQFF.

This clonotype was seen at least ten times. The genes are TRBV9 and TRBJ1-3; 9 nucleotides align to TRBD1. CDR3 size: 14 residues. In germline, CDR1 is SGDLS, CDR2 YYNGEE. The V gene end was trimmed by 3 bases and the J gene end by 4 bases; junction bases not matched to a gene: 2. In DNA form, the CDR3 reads TGTGCCAGCAGCGCGGGACAGGGAGGAAACACCATATATTTT. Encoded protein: CASSAGQGGNTIYF. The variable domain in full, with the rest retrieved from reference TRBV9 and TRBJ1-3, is DSGVTQTPKHLITATGQRVTLRCSPRSGDLSVYWYQQSLDQGLQFLIQYYNGEERAKGNILERFSAQQFPDLHSELNLSSLELGDSALYFCASSAGQGGNTIYFGEGSWLTVV.

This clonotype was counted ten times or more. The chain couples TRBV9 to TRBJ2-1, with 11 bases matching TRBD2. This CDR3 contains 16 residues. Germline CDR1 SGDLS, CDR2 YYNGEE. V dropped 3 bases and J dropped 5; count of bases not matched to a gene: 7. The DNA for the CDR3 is TGTGCCAGCAGCGCCGGAGCTAGCGGGGGGAACAATGAGCAGTTCTTC. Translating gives CASSAGASGGNNEQFF.

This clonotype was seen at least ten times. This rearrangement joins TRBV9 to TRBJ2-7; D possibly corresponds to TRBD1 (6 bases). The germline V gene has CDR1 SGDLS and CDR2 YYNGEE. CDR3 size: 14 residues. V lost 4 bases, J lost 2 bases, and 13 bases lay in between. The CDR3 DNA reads TGTGCCAGCAGCTCCGGACAGATTACCTACGAGCAGTACTTC. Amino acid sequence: CASSSGQITYEQYF.

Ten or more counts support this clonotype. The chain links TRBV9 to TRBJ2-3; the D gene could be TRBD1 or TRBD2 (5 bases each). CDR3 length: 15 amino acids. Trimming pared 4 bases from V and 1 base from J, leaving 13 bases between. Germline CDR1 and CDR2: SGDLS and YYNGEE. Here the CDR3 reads CASSLRDRRTDTQYF. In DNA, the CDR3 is TGTGCCAGCAGCCTTCGGGACCGACGCACAGATACGCAGTATTTT.

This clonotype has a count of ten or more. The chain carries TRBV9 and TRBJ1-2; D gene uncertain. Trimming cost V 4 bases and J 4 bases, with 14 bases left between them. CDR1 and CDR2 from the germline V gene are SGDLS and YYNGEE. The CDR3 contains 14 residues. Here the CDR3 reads CASSPPDGLYGYTF. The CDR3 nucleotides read TGTGCCAGCAGCCCCCCCGACGGACTCTATGGCTACACCTTC.

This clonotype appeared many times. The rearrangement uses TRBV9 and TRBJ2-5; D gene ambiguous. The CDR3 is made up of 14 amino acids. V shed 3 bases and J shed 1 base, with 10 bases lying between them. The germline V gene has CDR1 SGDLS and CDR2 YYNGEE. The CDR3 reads CASSGTGTQETQYF. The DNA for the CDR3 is TGTGCCAGCAGCGGAACCGGAACCCAAGAGACCCAGTACTTC.

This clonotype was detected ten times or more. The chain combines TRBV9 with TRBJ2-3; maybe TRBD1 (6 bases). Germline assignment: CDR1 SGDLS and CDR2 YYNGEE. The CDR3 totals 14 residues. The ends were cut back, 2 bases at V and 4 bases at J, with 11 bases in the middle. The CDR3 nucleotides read TGTGCCAGCAGCGTTGTGGGGGCCCCAGATACGCAGTATTTT. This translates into CASSVVGAPDTQYF.

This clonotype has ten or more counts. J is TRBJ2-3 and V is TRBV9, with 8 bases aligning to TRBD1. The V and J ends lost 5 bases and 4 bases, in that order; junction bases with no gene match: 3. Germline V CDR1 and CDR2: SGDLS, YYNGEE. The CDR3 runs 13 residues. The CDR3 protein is CASSRTGSDTQYF. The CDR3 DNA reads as TGTGCCAGCAGTAGGACAGGGTCAGATACGCAGTATTTT.

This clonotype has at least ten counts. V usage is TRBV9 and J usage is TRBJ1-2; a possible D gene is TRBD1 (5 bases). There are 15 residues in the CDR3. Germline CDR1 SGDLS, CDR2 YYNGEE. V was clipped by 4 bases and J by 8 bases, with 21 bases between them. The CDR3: CASSIVPGGVRGYTF. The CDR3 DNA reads TGTGCCAGCAGCATAGTACCAGGAGGGGTTAGGGGCTACACCTTC.

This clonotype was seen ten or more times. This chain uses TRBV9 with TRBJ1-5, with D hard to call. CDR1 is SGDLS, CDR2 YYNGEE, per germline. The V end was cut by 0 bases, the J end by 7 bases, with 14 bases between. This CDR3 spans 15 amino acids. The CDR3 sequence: CASSVAGRVDQPQHF. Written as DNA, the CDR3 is TGTGCCAGCAGCGTAGCTGGGAGGGTAGACCAGCCCCAGCATTTT.

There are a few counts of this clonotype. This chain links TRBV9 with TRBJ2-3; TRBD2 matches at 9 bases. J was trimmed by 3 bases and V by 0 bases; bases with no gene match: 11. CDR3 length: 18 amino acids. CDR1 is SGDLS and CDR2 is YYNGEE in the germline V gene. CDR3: CASSVDVVAGDRTDTQYF. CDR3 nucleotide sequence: TGTGCCAGCAGCGTAGATGTGGTAGCGGGGGATCGTACAGATACGCAGTATTTT.

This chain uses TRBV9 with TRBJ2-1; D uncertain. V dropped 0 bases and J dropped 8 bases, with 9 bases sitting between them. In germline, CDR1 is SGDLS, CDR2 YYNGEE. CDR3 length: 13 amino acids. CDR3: CASSVEQVDEQFF. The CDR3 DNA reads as TGTGCCAGCAGCGTAGAGCAGGTGGATGAGCAGTTCTTC.

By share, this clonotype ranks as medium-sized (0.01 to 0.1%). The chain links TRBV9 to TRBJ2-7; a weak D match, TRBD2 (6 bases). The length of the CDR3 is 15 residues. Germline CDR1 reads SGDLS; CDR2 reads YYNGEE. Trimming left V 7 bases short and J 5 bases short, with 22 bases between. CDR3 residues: CASSSAGSFLNEQYF. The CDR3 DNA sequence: TGTGCCAGCTCCTCCGCGGGAAGTTTCCTCAACGAGCAGTACTTC.

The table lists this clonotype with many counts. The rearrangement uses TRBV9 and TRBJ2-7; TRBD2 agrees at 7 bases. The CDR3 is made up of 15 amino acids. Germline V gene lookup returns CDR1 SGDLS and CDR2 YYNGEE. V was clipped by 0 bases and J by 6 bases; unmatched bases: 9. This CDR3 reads CASSVGGGPWGEQYF. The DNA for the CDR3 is TGTGCCAGCAGCGTAGGGGGAGGGCCTTGGGGCGAGCAGTACTTC.

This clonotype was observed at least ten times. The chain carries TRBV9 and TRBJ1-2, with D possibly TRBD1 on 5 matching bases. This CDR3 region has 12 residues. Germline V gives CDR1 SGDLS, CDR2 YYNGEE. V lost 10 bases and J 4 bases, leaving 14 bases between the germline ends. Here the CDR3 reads CASQDQGYGYTF. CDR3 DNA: TGTGCCTCCCAGGACCAGGGCTATGGCTACACCTTC.

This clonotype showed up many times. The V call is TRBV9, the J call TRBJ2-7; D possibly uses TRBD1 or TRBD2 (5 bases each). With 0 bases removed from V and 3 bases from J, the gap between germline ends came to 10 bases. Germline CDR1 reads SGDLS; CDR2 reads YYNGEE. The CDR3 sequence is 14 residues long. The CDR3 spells CASSVGDASYEQYF. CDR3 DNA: TGTGCCAGCAGCGTAGGGGACGCGAGCTACGAGCAGTACTTC. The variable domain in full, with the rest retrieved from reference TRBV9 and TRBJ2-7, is DSGVTQTPKHLITATGQRVTLRCSPRSGDLSVYWYQQSLDQGLQFLIQYYNGEERAKGNILERFSAQQFPDLHSELNLSSLELGDSALYFCASSVGDASYEQYFGPGTRLTVT.

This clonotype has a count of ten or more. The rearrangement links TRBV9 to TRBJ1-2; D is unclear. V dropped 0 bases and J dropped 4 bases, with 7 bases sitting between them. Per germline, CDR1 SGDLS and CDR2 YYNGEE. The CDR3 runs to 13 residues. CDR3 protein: CASSVVPSYGYTF. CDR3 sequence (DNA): TGTGCCAGCAGCGTAGTCCCGTCCTATGGCTACACCTTC.

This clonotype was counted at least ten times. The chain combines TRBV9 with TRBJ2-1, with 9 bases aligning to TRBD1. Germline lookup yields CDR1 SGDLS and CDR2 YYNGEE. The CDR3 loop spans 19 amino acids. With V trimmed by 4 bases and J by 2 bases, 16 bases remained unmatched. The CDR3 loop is CASSSRTLLGTGTYNEQFF. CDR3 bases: TGTGCCAGCAGCTCCCGAACGTTATTAGGGACAGGGACCTACAATGAGCAGTTCTTC.